These 5 T cell receptor beta chains share one sample of origin, sequenced in a study of post-analysis software for immune sequencing data. cDNA libraries for TCR beta contained unique molecular identifiers. TCRdb reprocessed the PCR reads with MiXCR, giving one entry per CDR3 protein. The repertoire holds 450,000 to 700,000 distinct CDR3 sequences, with roughly 40% as singletons. Study outcomes and limitations: Controls had lower frequencies than patients of four or five TRBV segments, which included TRBV5-6, TRBV5-1 and TRBV20-1.

The antigens for these receptors are not known. Input material: blood. The receptors here all came from a girl aged 5 to 17 with multiple sclerosis.

The rearrangement uses TRBV4-2 and TRBJ1-1; 7 nucleotides match TRBD1. CDR1 and CDR2 (germline): LGHNA, YNFKEQ. V trimming: 8 bases; J trimming: 3 bases; junction bases outside the gene matches: 6. The CDR3 is 13 amino acids. Here the CDR3 reads CASQQGSDTEAFF. The CDR3 nucleotides are TGTGCCAGCCAACAGGGGTCGGACACTGAAGCTTTCTTT.

This sequence joins TRBV5-1 and TRBJ1-2; perhaps TRBD1 as D (5 bases). The CDR3 totals 14 residues. Germline assignment: CDR1 SGHRS and CDR2 YFSETQ. The V gene lost 5 bases and the J gene lost 6 bases, with 17 bases spanning the gap. CDR3: CASRTNRDRDGYTF. In DNA form, the CDR3 reads TGCGCCAGCAGAACTAACCGGGACCGCGATGGCTACACCTTC.

The V and J genes are TRBV12-3 or TRBV12-4 and TRBJ2-5; 8 positions match TRBD2. Matching the DNA end better, TRBJ2-7 makes the J call doubtful. The CDR3 length is 14 residues. The CDR3 spells CASSAVGGAYEQYF. CDR3 bases: TGTGCCAGCAGTGCGGTCGGGGGGGCTTACGAGCAGTACTTC.

The genes are TRBV4-2 and TRBJ2-1; 9 nucleotides line up with TRBD1. Matching the DNA end better, TRBJ2-7 makes the J call doubtful. In germline, CDR1 is LGHNA, CDR2 YNFKEQ. The CDR3 runs 18 residues. This CDR3 is CASSQEIDRDRAYNEQYF. In nucleotides, the CDR3 is TGTGCCAGCAGCCAAGAGATAGACCGGGACAGGGCTTACAATGAGCAGTACTTC.

The chain uses TRBV27 and TRBJ1-5; D is undetermined. Germline CDR1 MNHEY, CDR2 SMNVEV (reference sequence). Deletions cut 5 bases from V and 0 bases from J, with 14 bases between. The CDR3 covers 16 residues. CDR3 in amino acids: CASSPRARISNQPQHF. CDR3 DNA: TGTGCCAGCAGTCCTCGGGCCCGCATTAGCAATCAGCCCCAGCATTTT.